In this sample, the clone carrying this T cell receptor (beta chain) turned up many times. Its matching antigen is unknown. MiXCR reprocessed the PCR reads for TCRdb. The table has around 65,000 clones, about 14% seen once; the top ten hold approximately 7%. This CDR3 contains 14 residues. Germline V gene sequence: CDR1 MDHEN, CDR2 SYDVKM. The germline V and J ends were trimmed by 5 bases and 4 bases, with 12 bases remaining between them. This specimen comes from a study of metastatic and nonmetastatic thyroid tumors. Study in general: From malignant and benign thyroid patients, repertoires in blood and in tumor or nodule tissue were compared.

All patients were untreated before thyroid surgery. Study results and caveats: TCR beta diversity was reportedly significantly higher in malignant thyroid tumors than benign nodules, in blood and tumor.

Sample: blood. This clonotype originated in a male donor with papillary thyroid cancer or a benign thyroid nodule (not recorded which). Some clones in this sample may be carry-over from other donors' samples. The chain employs TRBV28 and TRBJ2-1, with D uncertain. CDR3 in amino acids: CASSPGGRYNEQFF. DNA for the CDR3: TGTGCCAGCAGTCCGGGCGGCCGGTACAATGAGCAGTTCTTC.